This T cell receptor beta chain was captured in a study of OX40 agonist ivuxolimab in advanced cancers. Overall study: Over 30% of patients had received prior checkpoint inhibitor therapy. Three partial responders included one hepatocellular carcinoma patient and two cutaneous melanoma patients.

Measured with immunoSEQ multiplex PCR; TCRdb has only the in-frame clones, and not every one. Here the sample spans about 100,000 clones, approximately 89% being singletons. Remarks on this clone: Its antigen is currently unknown.

There are 15 residues in the CDR3. Germline CDR1 and CDR2: MNHEY and SMNVEV (reference sequence). V was clipped by 6 bases and J by 5 bases; unmatched bases: 10. Points from the study as a whole: Partial responders at 0.1-3.0 mg/kg had among the lowest clonal expansion.

The sequencing here drew on CD4+ or CD8+ T cells sorted from blood, taken in a trial of the OX40 agonist ivuxolimab. This receptor was obtained from an adult with an advanced solid tumor such as melanoma, head and neck, liver or kidney cancer. The genes are TRBV27 and TRBJ1-1; 9 bases agree with TRBD1. The CDR3 sequence: CASRGATGGFTEAFF. As DNA, the CDR3 is TGTGCCAGCAGGGGAGCGACAGGGGGGTTTACTGAAGCTTTCTTT.